The source of this T cell receptor beta chain is a study of identical twins. Findings of the study overall: It was out-of-frame TCR alpha sharing in monozygotic twins that models underestimated. Within cord blood, abundant beta clonotypes carried fewer insertions, but memory repertoires showed no such trend.

V gave up 4 bases and J gave up 3 bases; unmatched junction bases: 4. This CDR3 has 15 residues. Germline lookup yields CDR1 LNHDA and CDR2 SQIVND (reference sequence). With regard to this clonotype: The antigen is undetermined.

Template switching created a universal primer site, and the cDNA included unique molecular identifiers. TCRdb reprocessed the 5' RACE reads via MiXCR and lists one record per CDR3 protein. The data contain roughly 290,000 distinct CDR3 sequences, more than 8% of them singletons. This sample was shared with a second study, whose subject was yellow fever vaccine responses in identical twins.

The genes are TRBV19 and TRBJ2-3; TRBD1 agrees at 10 bases. Sequencing was done on a sample of CD8+ T cells sorted from blood. This TCR was sampled from a woman younger than 30 in good health. CDR3 bases: TGTGCCAGTAGTAATCGGGACAGGGGTACAGATACGCAGTATTTT. It encodes CASSNRDRGTDTQYF. Full variable domain (remainder filled in from reference TRBV19 and TRBJ2-3): DGGITQSPKYLFRKEGQNVTLSCEQNLNHDAMYWYRQDPGQGLRLIYYSQIVNDFQKGDIAEGYSVSREKKESFPLTVTSAQKNPTAFYLCASSNRDRGTDTQYFGPGTRLTVL.